The 3 T cell receptor beta chains below were found in one sample sequenced in a study of T-cell memory formation after mild COVID-19. TCRdb used MiXCR to reprocess the 5' RACE reads, holding one entry per CDR3 protein. The sample contains under 600,000 distinct CDR3 sequences, about 20% of which appear only once. Sequenced material: PBMCs or a T cell subset sorted from them (not recorded which). The receptor set was obtained from an adult woman who had mild COVID-19 (a few samples of this study predate the infection). Cell type and time point are not known.

The chain carries TRBV5-4 and TRBJ1-1, with D unclear. The V end was cut by 0 bases, the J end by 11 bases, with 8 bases between. The CDR3 sequence is 11 residues long. The V gene's germline CDR1 is SGHNT and CDR2 YYREEE (reference sequence). The CDR3 reads CASSLGYVAFF. CDR3 DNA: TGTGCCAGCAGCTTGGGGTACGTTGCTTTCTTT.

The genes are TRBV3-1 and TRBJ1-5, with TRBD1 matching over 7 bases. Per the germline V gene, CDR1 is LGHDT and CDR2 is YNNKEL (reference sequence). The CDR3 has 14 amino acids. The J segment lost 7 bases and the V segment lost 1 base, leaving 4 bases of the junction unmatched. CDR3 sequence: CASSQAGGQQPQHF. In nucleotides, the CDR3 is TGTGCCAGCAGCCAAGCAGGGGGGCAACAGCCCCAGCATTTT.

The gene calls are TRBV5-6 and TRBJ2-7; D gene uncertain. Between the trimmed V and J ends, which lost 4 bases and 5 bases, there was a span of 10 bases. This CDR3 comprises 12 residues. Germline lookup yields CDR1 SGHDT and CDR2 YYEEEE. CDR3 amino acids: CASSALGNEQYF. Written as DNA, the CDR3 is TGTGCCAGCAGCGCTCTAGGCAACGAGCAGTACTTC.